This T cell receptor beta chain came from a study of regulatory T cells in long-lasting Graves disease (dated by TCRdb to 2020 to 2023). Turning to the overall study: Antithyroid drugs had been taken for less than 3 months by newly diagnosed Graves' disease patients. Peripheral blood TCR sequencing and RNA sequencing compared persistent Graves' disease patients with newly diagnosed Graves' disease patients. The study was conducted in China and was registered as a clinical trial. A total of 33 samples underwent TCR sequencing, from about 13 patients with persistent Graves' disease and 20 or so patients with newly diagnosed Graves' disease. Broad study findings and their caveats: A larger number of public clonotypes was shared among persistent patients (fewer than 3,000) than among newly diagnosed patients (about 990). Persistent disease showed preferential use of TRBV28, TRBJ1-2 and TRBJ2-5, whereas newly diagnosed disease favored TRBV20-1 and TRBJ2-1. Only the TCR beta chain was sequenced and analyzed. Peripheral blood alone was examined, since thyroid tissue, which constituted the primary lesion, could not be accessed. Compared with newly diagnosed patients, persistent Graves' disease patients had lower TCR Shannon entropy and fewer highly expanded clones, which suggests clonal expansion. The small sample size was acknowledged by the authors as a limitation that may reduce accuracy.

Comment on this clonotype: Its antigen is still unknown. This likely came from a read error, as a far larger clone is one base away.

CDR3 length: 13 amino acids, cysteine to phenylalanine. This entry keeps only the CDR3 DNA: 39 bases, framed from base 1. From a lookup of the germline V gene, CDR1 and CDR2 are MNHNS and SASEGT. Trimming removed 2 bases from V and 3 bases from J, leaving 6 bases between the germline ends. The time point label of this sample denotes: newly diagnosed GD, antithyroid drugs for less than 3 months. For both TCR sequencing and RNA sequencing, RNA was extracted from PBMCs using TRIzol. The diagnosis of Graves' disease was made according to American Thyroid Association guidelines. Recruitment of patients was carried out at an endocrinology department in Xi'an, China. Each patient gave 7.5 to 10 milliliters of peripheral blood, collected in an EDTA anticoagulant tube. PBMCs were isolated by Ficoll Paque Plus density gradient separation without further T cell sorting. An Agilent 2100 Bioanalyzer and agarose gel were used to check RNA quality, while a NanoDrop 2000 measured RNA concentration.

The method behind the library was multiplex PCR. Data came from an Illumina HiSeq 4000. TCR beta libraries were built with iRepertoire HTBI primers and Arm-PCR amplification of CDR3 regions. Before sequencing, the PCR products underwent gel purification. As for the original processing: Gene usage analysis of CDR3 amino acid clonotypes used the 60 to 80 TRBV and about 13 TRBJ segments found across samples. COPE and FqMerger were used to merge the filtered high-quality paired reads into contigs. BLAST was used to align contigs to the IMGT TRBV, TRBD and TRBJ reference genes, and CDR3 was defined following IMGT. Any clonotype with a frequency above 0.1% was classified as a highly expanded clone. Shannon entropy was used to measure repertoire diversity, and the Gini coefficient was used to measure V-J evenness. A clonotype was considered public if more than one individual shared it. The public reads were reprocessed in TCRdb via fastp at Q25 and MiXCR, keeping in-frame beta chains. Each entry is one CDR3 protein sequence, shown with its most common DNA and genes. What appears here as the V and J calls and clone size reflects TCRdb's work, not the paper's. Here the sample has approximately 540,000 distinct CDR3 sequences; 12% occur a single time. Roughly 9.3% of the sample is in the top ten clones.

In addition, the sample was reused for a study of T cells in Graves' hyperthyroidism and ophthalmopathy. As that second study puts it: Stable Graves' hyperthyroidism was defined as the absence of progression to ophthalmopathy over 18 months of follow-up. Hyperthyroidism patients were aged 18 to 65 years and newly diagnosed, with disease duration of less than 2 months. Any patient with an uncontrolled infection, another autoimmune disease, pregnancy or lactation was excluded. Diagnoses were established on the basis of clinical symptoms, serum thyroxine and TRAb, thyroid ultrasound, and orbital computed tomography. The TCR CDR3 was subjected to a first round of RT-PCR using the HTBI primer set and the Qiagen OneStep RT-PCR kit. Most expanded thyroid clonotypes (frequency above 0.001) were also detected in blood, a finding suggesting that blood repertoires may reflect thyroid immune responses. Ophthalmopathy was separated from stable hyperthyroidism by a 13 V-J signature model, with over 85% sensitivity and about 81% specificity obtained in cross-validation and 80%/75% obtained in testing. In validation, the model predicted progression to ophthalmopathy with 65% to 71% sensitivity and approximately 78% specificity, a median of about 6 months before onset. To identify distinguishing TCR V-J signatures, a discovery cohort of around 100 patients was used, comprising 40 to 45 with Graves' ophthalmopathy and 57 with stable Graves' hyperthyroidism. Whether ophthalmopathy could be predicted prospectively was tested in an independent validation cohort made up of roughly 20 hyperthyroidism patients plus 17 patients who later progressed to ophthalmopathy. The roughly 100 discovery patients were divided at random into training and test sets in a 7:3 ratio. In addition, the study compared T-cell repertoires in thyroid tissue and in blood from roughly six Graves' hyperthyroidism patients. Once sampling was done, hyperthyroidism patients were given methimazole at a starting dose of 30 mg daily, whereas ophthalmopathy patients were given high-dose intravenous methylprednisolone. A second multiplex PCR round built the libraries, followed by size selection and purification. The libraries were sequenced on an Illumina HiSeq2000 using paired-end 100 bp reads. Raw data were processed with SOAPnuke, discarding reads with adapters, uncalled bases, mean Phred below 15, or no exact constant-primer or identifier match. COPE v1.2.5 was used to merge the high-quality paired reads, and each unique nucleotide sequence was defined as a clonotype. Clonotypes were aligned to IMGT TRBV, TRBD and TRBJ reference segments using MiTCR v1.1. Only V-J combinations with frequency above 0.0001, covering about 99% of repertoires, were analysed. A TCS score was defined as the ratio of F50 (clonal expansion) to E x V (chaos), with BLOSUM62-based TCRdist applied between CDR3 peptides within each V-J. Welch's t-statistics and random forest reduced around 510 V-J features to 13, which were used in a naive Bayes classifier (R e1071). Sample size was not statistically predetermined, and blinding of investigators to group allocation was not performed. The paper reports TCR Vbeta CDR3 sequencing of 135 peripheral blood samples: some 44 ophthalmopathy, around 80 hyperthyroidism and 17 progressor patients.

The TCR comes from a woman aged 25-40 years with Graves disease. Donor details come from another sample of the same person, matched by shared clones. The V and J genes are TRBV6-1 and TRBJ2-3, and the D gene may be TRBD2, 6 bases matching. This sample comprised peripheral blood mononuclear cells (PBMCs), obtained at new diagnosis, from a patient treated with antithyroid drugs. The sequenced DNA is TGTGCCAGCAGTGAACGGGGGACAGATACGCAGTATTTT. It is translated as CASSERGTDTQYF.